A selection of T cell receptor beta chains follows, all from one sample in a study of shared clonotypes between healthy human individuals. Here immunoSEQ multiplex PCR was the method, and the copy in TCRdb shows in-frame clones only, minus some. The sample comprises more than 600,000 clones, approximately 90% of which are singletons, and about a quarter rests with the top ten. Sequencing input: naive CD8+ T cells sorted from blood. Receptor source: a man aged 25-40 years in good health. The CDR3 runs from the conserved cysteine through the conserved F or W. D genes are given only for firm matches. A row's size may be missing; if present it is once, few, many or a size class.

>TRBV30|-|TRBJ2-7|TRBD1
CAWRGQGIYEQYF
TGTGCCTGGAGGGGACAGGGAATCTACGAGCAGTACTTC
>TRBV10-2|-|TRBJ2-1|-
CASSLGRYNEQFF
TGCGCCAGCAGCCTAGGGAGGTACAATGAGCAGTTCTTC
>TRBV27|-|TRBJ2-7|-
CASQGNYEQYF
TGTGCCAGCCAGGGGAACTACGAGCAGTACTTC
>TRBV2|-|TRBJ1-4|-
CASRQEGLYSGEKLFF
TGTGCCAGTCGGCAAGAAGGGCTCTACTCCGGAGAAAAACTGTTTTTT
>TRBV19|-|TRBJ2-7|-
CASSIGDSSEQYF
TGTGCCAGTAGTATAGGCGACAGTTCCGAGCAGTACTTC
>TRBV6-5|-|TRBJ2-5|-
CASRPPGRKETQYF
TGTGCCAGCAGACCACCGGGACGTAAAGAGACCCAGTACTTC
>TRBV11-3|-|TRBJ1-2|-
CASSMGQNYGYTF
TGTGCCAGCAGCATGGGACAAAACTATGGCTACACCTTC
>TRBV10-1|-|TRBJ2-1|TRBD2
CASSPSTSASFNEQFF
TGCGCCAGCAGTCCTTCGACTAGCGCCTCCTTCAATGAGCAGTTCTTC
>TRBV29-1|once|TRBJ1-2|-
CSVEDLPGTNYGYTF
TGCAGCGTTGAAGATCTTCCAGGAACTAACTATGGCTACACCTTC
>TRBV27|few|TRBJ1-5|-
CASWGPWGQPQHF
TGTGCCAGCTGGGGACCCTGGGGTCAGCCCCAGCATTTT
>TRBV7-9|-|TRBJ2-5|-
CASSKITGHQETQYF
TGTGCCAGCAGCAAAATAACGGGACACCAAGAGACCCAGTACTTC
>TRBV5-5|-|TRBJ2-7|-
CASSFTDSEQYF
TGTGCCAGCAGTTTTACAGACAGCGAGCAGTACTTC